What follows are 18 T cell receptor beta chains derived from one specimen sequenced in a study of cytomegalovirus exposure and HLA in healthy donors (dated by TCRdb to about 2017). The library was built by means of the immunoSEQ multiplex PCR assay. For the multiplex PCR, a mixture combining 60 forward primers for TCR Vbeta segments and 13 reverse primers for TCR Jbeta segments was used. TCRdb obtained this table from immuneACCESS and retained in-frame rearrangements with V and J assigned. These tables miss some clones; where compared with another copy, unresolved V genes account for less than half of the shortfall, and the remainder is unexplained. The sample table records over 150,000 clones; 68% of these occur just once. The leading ten clones occupy roughly 1.4% of the sample. Sequencing was done on a sample of PBMCs. Source of these receptors: a man in his forties or fifties in good health and CMV-seronegative.

V usage is TRBV7-8 and J usage is TRBJ1-5; TRBD1 might be the D (5 bases). V lost 1 base to trimming and J lost 3 bases, with 13 bases between them. Germline V gene sequence: CDR1 SGHVS, CDR2 FQNEAQ. The CDR3 is made up of 16 amino acids. The CDR3 DNA sequence: TGTGCCAGCAGCTTAGACAGGAAGGGGTTCAATCAGCCCCAGCATTTT. Protein product: CASSLDRKGFNQPQHF.

The V call is TRBV6-6, the J call TRBJ2-7; 7 bases are a match to TRBD1. CDR3 length: 15 residues. V was clipped by 2 bases and J by 1 base; unmatched bases: 5. The V gene's germline CDR1 is MNHNY and CDR2 SVGAGI (reference sequence). The CDR3 loop reads CASSYEGAASYEQYF. DNA of the CDR3: TGTGCCAGCAGTTACGAGGGGGCGGCGTCCTACGAGCAGTACTTC.

The table lists this clone with a few counts. V is TRBV15 and J is TRBJ2-1; D call uncertain. Germline CDR1 reads LNHNV; CDR2 reads YYDKDF (reference sequence). This CDR3 is 14 amino acids long. V was shortened by 1 base and J by 5 bases, with 9 bases between the two germline ends. The CDR3 protein is CATSRGDSNNEQFF. CDR3 coding DNA: TGTGCCACCAGCAGAGGCGACTCTAACAATGAGCAGTTCTTC.

This clone was seen a handful of times. The gene calls are TRBV4-3 and TRBJ1-5; tentative D call: TRBD1 (6 bases). Germline assignment: CDR1 LGHNA and CDR2 YSLEER. Trimming left V 0 bases short and J 0 bases short, with 15 bases between. The CDR3 extends over 18 amino acids. The CDR3 here is CASSQDPWRGASNQPQHF. Written as DNA, the CDR3 is TGCGCCAGCAGCCAAGACCCTTGGCGGGGGGCTAGCAATCAGCCCCAGCATTTT.

This rearrangement joins TRBV5-1 to TRBJ2-7; D gene ambiguous. The CDR3 consists of 14 residues. Germline values: CDR1 SGHRS, CDR2 YFSETQ. Trimming took off 1 base at V and 2 bases at J, with 10 bases between the two ends. The CDR3 coding sequence is TGCGCCAGCAGCTTGCTCCAGTCGACCTACGAGCAGTACTTC. It encodes CASSLLQSTYEQYF. The full variable domain, completed using reference TRBV5-1 and TRBJ2-7, is KAGVTQTPRYLIKTRGQQVTLSCSPISGHRSVSWYQQTPGQGLQFLFEYFSETQRNKGNFPGRFSGRQFSNSRSEMNVSTLELGDSALYLCASSLLQSTYEQYFGPGTRLTVT.

The J gene is TRBJ2-2, the V gene TRBV5-1, with D tentatively TRBD2 (7 bases). Looked up from germline, CDR1 is SGHRS and CDR2 is YFSETQ. The V gene lost 4 bases and the J gene lost 0 bases, with 22 bases spanning the gap. This CDR3 contains 19 residues. CDR3 amino acids: CASSLAGPGGHANTGELFF. CDR3 DNA: TGCGCCAGCAGCCTGGCTGGCCCCGGGGGGCACGCGAACACCGGGGAGCTGTTTTTT.

The chain links TRBV5-4 to TRBJ1-2; the match to TRBD1 covers 7 bases. V lost 5 bases and J lost 5; bases outside the gene matches: 18. In germline, CDR1 is SGHNT, CDR2 YYREEE (reference sequence). The CDR3 loop spans 17 amino acids. The CDR3, as DNA: TGTGCCAGCAGTCCGGAGGCAGGGGGGTCGGGCTTGTATGGCTACACCTTC. This sequence encodes CASSPEAGGSGLYGYTF. The variable domain in full, completed from reference TRBV5-4 and TRBJ1-2, reads ETGVTQSPTHLIKTRGQQVTLRCSSQSGHNTVSWYQQALGQGPQFIFQYYREEENGRGNFPPRFSGLQFPNYSSELNVNALELDDSALYLCASSPEAGGSGLYGYTFGSGTRLTVV.

This clone was observed once. The CDR3 here is CASRQGTSGEDTQYF. The CDR3 region has the DNA TGTGCCAGCCGTCAGGGGACTAGCGGGGAAGATACGCAGTATTTT. V and J are TRBV6-4 and TRBJ2-3, with 13 bases aligning to TRBD2. The ends lost 8 bases at V and 5 bases at J; junction bases unmatched: 7. CDR1 is MRHNA, CDR2 SNTAGT, per germline. CDR3 length: 15 amino acids.

Notes on this clone: A much larger clone lies one base from this, so it may be a read error. Other DNA sequences in the same sample also yield this CDR3. The rearrangement uses TRBV6-6 and TRBJ1-5, with TRBD1 as a possible D gene (5 bases). CDR1 and CDR2 (germline): MNHNY, SVGAGI (reference sequence). The ends were cut back, 4 bases at V and 2 bases at J, with 15 bases in the middle. This CDR3 is built from 16 residues. CDR3 DNA: TGTGCCAGCAGTTCGCTGACGGGGGTAGGCAATCAGCCCCAGCATTTT. Protein product: CASSSLTGVGNQPQHF.

V is TRBV28 and J is TRBJ2-7, with 8 bases fitting TRBD1. J was trimmed by 4 bases and V by 7 bases; bases with no gene match: 12. The CDR3 has 15 residues. CDR1 is MDHEN, CDR2 SYDVKM, per germline. The CDR3 DNA sequence: TGTGCCAGCAATCCTCCGGGACAGGTTCTTTACGAGCAGTACTTC. Its protein product is CASNPPGQVLYEQYF.

This chain uses TRBV19 with TRBJ1-2; no reliable D call. Trimming took off 5 bases at V and 4 bases at J, with 20 bases between the two ends. This CDR3 is 16 amino acids long. Germline CDR1 and CDR2: LNHDA and SQIVND (reference sequence). CDR3 in amino acids: CASSQSPSTAIYGYTF. The CDR3, as DNA: TGTGCCAGTAGTCAGTCACCCAGTACAGCTATCTATGGCTACACCTTC.

This rearrangement joins TRBV2 to TRBJ1-5; D may be TRBD1 (5 bases). The CDR3 extends over 14 amino acids. Germline CDR1 and CDR2: SNHLY and FYNNEI. Trimming stripped 4 bases from V and 2 bases from J, with 9 bases between. CDR3 DNA sequence: TGTGCCAGCAGTGGCGGGGGGGGCAATCAGCCCCAGCATTTT. It encodes CASSGGGGNQPQHF. Filled out from reference TRBV2 and TRBJ1-5, the complete variable domain reads EPEVTQTPSHQVTQMGQEVILRCVPISNHLYFYWYRQILGQKVEFLVSFYNNEISEKSEIFDDQFSVERPDGSNFTLKIRSTKLEDSAMYFCASSGGGGNQPQHFGDGTRLSIL.

This sequence joins TRBV5-1 and TRBJ2-5; TRBD1 matches at 7 bases. Germline CDR1 and CDR2: SGHRS and YFSETQ. J lost 3 bases, V lost 4 bases, and 12 bases had no gene match. The CDR3 is made up of 16 amino acids. The CDR3 DNA follows: TGCGCCAGCAGCCAACGGGACAGAACTAGAGAAGAGACCCAGTACTTC. Translating it yields CASSQRDRTREETQYF.

CDR3 coding DNA: TGTGCCAGCAGCTTAGCGACAGCCGGAAATTCACCCCTCCACTTT. Translating it yields CASSLATAGNSPLHF. The V and J genes are TRBV7-9 and TRBJ1-6; tentative D call: TRBD1 (5 bases). V lost 0 bases to trimming and J lost 7 bases, with 10 bases between them. The CDR3 is made up of 15 amino acids. Germline CDR1 SEHNR, CDR2 FQNEAQ (reference sequence).

This clone was seen a handful of times. The chain employs TRBV5-1 and TRBJ2-7; D may be TRBD2 (5 bases). CDR1 and CDR2 (germline): SGHRS, YFSETQ. The V end was cut by 2 bases, the J end by 2 bases, with 14 bases between. The CDR3 sequence is 15 residues long. The CDR3 nucleotides read TGCGCCAGCAGCTTAGAGGGCCTCGGGGCCTACGAGCAGTACTTC. Translating gives CASSLEGLGAYEQYF.

The table lists this clone with a count of one. The chain employs TRBV10-3 and TRBJ1-5; tentatively, D is TRBD1 (5 bases). The V and J ends lost 6 bases and 7 bases respectively, with 13 bases between them. The CDR3 totals 13 residues. Germline CDR1 and CDR2: ENHRY and SYGVKD. CDR3 in amino acids: CAIRGPGNQPQHF. CDR3 bases: TGTGCCATCAGGGGCCCAGGGAACCAGCCCCAGCATTTT.

This clone was picked up a small number of times. The chain joins TRBV7-2 to TRBJ2-1; D unresolved. The CDR3 has 14 amino acids. V was cut by 2 bases and J by 3 bases, with 8 bases left in between. Germline CDR1 and CDR2: SGHTA and FQGNSA. The DNA for the CDR3 is TGTGCCAGCAGCTTAACCCACAGCTACAATGAGCAGTTCTTC. Its protein is CASSLTHSYNEQFF. Supplemented by reference TRBV7-2 and TRBJ2-1, the full variable domain reads GAGVSQSPSNKVTEKGKDVELRCDPISGHTALYWYRQSLGQGLEFLIYFQGNSAPDKSGLPSDRFSAERTGGSVSTLTIQRTQQEDSAVYLCASSLTHSYNEQFFGPGTRLTVL.

The chain combines TRBV9 with TRBJ2-3; D might be TRBD1 (7 bases). Trimming took 0 bases from V and 0 from J, leaving 14 bases between them. The CDR3 contains 17 residues. CDR1 and CDR2 from the germline V gene are SGDLS and YYNGEE. CDR3 sequence: CASSVGAGQSSTDTQYF. The CDR3, as DNA: TGTGCCAGCAGCGTAGGGGCGGGACAGTCTAGCACAGATACGCAGTATTTT.